Below, one T cell receptor (beta chain) is given with its context. Clones were read by immunoSEQ multiplex PCR, and TCRdb kept only the in-frame ones, dropping some. The sample contains about 68,000 clones, approximately 90% of which appear only once. These data belong to a study of T cell changes during pregnancy in multiple sclerosis. V lost 2 bases to trimming and J lost 7 bases; unmatched junction nucleotides: 5. Germline CDR1 MNHEY, CDR2 SVGAGI. CDR3 size: 16 residues. The sequence was obtained from a female donor in good health, enrolled as a control in a pregnancy study. The chain combines TRBV6-5 with TRBJ2-1; 13 bases match TRBD2. The source material was peripheral blood, sampled in the second trimester of pregnancy. CDR3 sequence: CASSYPRLAGGNEQFF. The CDR3 nucleotides are TGTGCCAGCAGTTACCCCCGACTAGCGGGAGGAAATGAGCAGTTCTTC.